This T cell receptor beta chain was retrieved from a study of T cell responses to AZD1222 COVID-19 vaccine. TCRdb's copy holds only in-frame clones and misses some; the assay was immunoSEQ multiplex PCR. The table lists some 92,000 clones, 88% of them singletons. Comments on this clone: Its antigen remains unknown.

Study-level results: Seropositive at baseline were only a handful of AZD1222 recipients.

This CDR3 contains 15 residues. Germline CDR1 SGHRS, CDR2 YFSETQ. The V end lost 5 bases, the J end lost 1 base, and 12 bases lay between the germline ends. The TCR originated in an adult in good health. This material consisted of peripheral blood, taken on day 0 of AZD1222 vaccination. The chain is built from TRBV5-1 and TRBJ2-2; the D is unclear. The CDR3 nucleotides are TGCGCCAGCAGATACGGCCACGGGAACACCGGGGAGCTGTTTTTT. Protein sequence: CASRYGHGNTGELFF. The full variable domain, with the rest looked up from reference TRBV5-1 and TRBJ2-2, is KAGVTQTPRYLIKTRGQQVTLSCSPISGHRSVSWYQQTPGQGLQFLFEYFSETQRNKGNFPGRFSGRQFSNSRSEMNVSTLELGDSALYLCASRYGHGNTGELFFGEGSRLTVL.